This TCR beta chain came from a study of T cell responses to AZD1222 COVID-19 vaccine. J lost 0 bases, V lost 4 bases, and 5 bases had no gene match. CDR3 length: 16 amino acids. Germline loops: CDR1 SNHLY, CDR2 FYNNEI. Some clones are missing from TCRdb's copy, which holds only in-frame ones; the method was immunoSEQ multiplex PCR. The profile shows 110,000 or so clones, more than 70% of them singletons. The gene calls are TRBV2 and TRBJ1-5; 8 nucleotides match TRBD1. The sequencing used peripheral blood, collected 28 days after the second AZD1222 dose. The sequence came from an adult who received the AZD1222 COVID-19 vaccine. CDR3 region: CASSVGTGPSNQPQHF. CDR3 nucleotides: TGTGCCAGCAGTGTGGGGACAGGTCCTAGCAATCAGCCCCAGCATTTT. Looking up the rest from reference TRBV2 and TRBJ1-5 gives the full variable domain: EPEVTQTPSHQVTQMGQEVILRCVPISNHLYFYWYRQILGQKVEFLVSFYNNEISEKSEIFDDQFSVERPDGSNFTLKIRSTKLEDSAMYFCASSVGTGPSNQPQHFGDGTRLSIL.